Sequencing of this T cell receptor (beta chain) was carried out in a study of shared clonotypes between healthy human individuals. About the study: Donor composition was two women and a few men, aged 18 to 49.

Germline V gene sequence: CDR1 SNHLY, CDR2 FYNNEI. The trim removed 3 bases at V and 4 bases at J, leaving 3 bases unmatched. The CDR3 consists of 16 residues. Per the original methods: ImmunoSEQ sequences covered only the junction and lacked quality scores; filtering therefore differed. Profiled with immunoSEQ multiplex PCR; TCRdb holds only in-frame clones, not every one. The V and J calls and clone size come from that table; D and trimming were worked out from the DNA. The sample yields over 400,000 clones, approximately 84% seen once. Every donor, a Caucasian adult, lived in Nashville, Tennessee. Sequencing was carried out using PBMCs. This TCR was sampled from a middle-aged woman in good health. Some clones in this sample may be carry-over from other donors' samples. J is TRBJ2-2 and V is TRBV2; 12 bases are shared with TRBD2. CDR3 in DNA: TGTGCCAGCAGTGACCTAGCGGGAGGGGGCACCGGGGAGCTGTTTTTT. Encoded protein: CASSDLAGGGTGELFF. Full variable domain (remainder filled in from reference TRBV2 and TRBJ2-2): EPEVTQTPSHQVTQMGQEVILRCVPISNHLYFYWYRQILGQKVEFLVSFYNNEISEKSEIFDDQFSVERPDGSNFTLKIRSTKLEDSAMYFCASSDLAGGGTGELFFGEGSRLTVL.